This T cell receptor beta chain emerged from a study of T cell responses to AZD1222 COVID-19 vaccine. The CDR3 length is 17 residues. Trimming took 1 base from V and 6 from J; bases not matched to a gene: 10. Germline CDR1 SEHNR, CDR2 FQNEAQ (reference sequence). With respect to this clone: What it binds is unknown.

The data were produced by immunoSEQ multiplex PCR, yet TCRdb's version contains in-frame clones alone and is incomplete. Of about 110,000 clones in the sample, under 90% were seen once. Whole-study results and caveats: Vaccination with two AZD1222 doses was followed by a rise in Spike-specific TCR breadth and depth. Among the donors, most were white British and more were female, and clonal diversity was possibly underestimated. Nearly half of unique spike-specific TCRs reportedly avoided B.1.351 and B.1.1.7 mutated regions.

The chain uses TRBV7-9 and TRBJ1-4; 8 nucleotides match TRBD1. Source: peripheral blood, taken on day 0 of AZD1222 vaccination. This clonotype was sampled from an adult in good health. DNA of the CDR3: TGTGCCAGCAGCTTAGGGTTATCGGCAGGGGGCGATGAAAAACTGTTTTTT. Protein sequence: CASSLGLSAGGDEKLFF.